The 8 T cell receptor beta chains listed next were all sequenced from one sample in a study of T cells in Graves' hyperthyroidism and ophthalmopathy. There were TCR beta CDR3 regions amplified from RNA transcripts. Researchers ran a first-round RT-PCR on the TCR CDR3 using the HTBI primer set. In TCRdb, the multiplex PCR reads were re-called with MiXCR into one record per CDR3 protein. The sample carries 350,000 or so distinct CDR3 sequences, 18% recorded once. The sequencing sample was made of blood. Receptor source: a woman aged 35 to 49 with Graves' ophthalmopathy.

In this sample, this clonotype turned up a few times. V and J are TRBV2 and TRBJ2-7; tentatively, D is TRBD1 or TRBD2 (5 bases each). Germline CDR1 SNHLY, CDR2 FYNNEI. This CDR3 region has 14 residues. Trimming removed 8 bases at V and 0 bases at J, with 14 bases between. CDR3 in amino acids: CASFRDRDSYEQYF. In DNA form, the CDR3 reads TGTGCCAGCTTCCGGGACCGCGACTCCTACGAGCAGTACTTC.

This clonotype occurred many times. The V gene is TRBV5-1, the J gene TRBJ2-2, with 10 bases fitting TRBD1. The V and J ends lost 3 bases and 5 bases, in that order; junction bases with no gene match: 7. This CDR3 has 16 amino acids. The V gene's germline CDR1 is SGHRS and CDR2 YFSETQ. Here the CDR3 DNA reads TGCGCCAGCAGCTACAGGACAGGGGGGAGTACCGGGGAGCTGTTTTTT. It specifies CASSYRTGGSTGELFF.

The J gene is TRBJ1-2, the V gene TRBV28; 7 positions agree with TRBD1. The V segment lost 3 bases and the J segment 3 bases; nucleotides outside the gene matches: 7. Germline CDR1 MDHEN, CDR2 SYDVKM. This CDR3 has 15 amino acids. CDR3 coding DNA: TGTGCCAGCAGTTTGGGGAGACAGGGTCACTATGGCTACACCTTC. This translates into CASSLGRQGHYGYTF.

This clonotype was detected ten times or more. The rearrangement links TRBV27 to TRBJ1-2; TRBD1 agrees at 8 bases. V shed 5 bases, J shed 3 bases, and the junction held 17 bases outside the gene matches. Germline lookup yields CDR1 MNHEY and CDR2 SMNVEV (reference sequence). The CDR3 covers 18 residues. The CDR3 protein is CASSEYDRGRGRDYGYTF. The CDR3 DNA follows: TGTGCCAGCAGTGAGTACGACAGGGGACGGGGCCGTGACTATGGCTACACCTTC.

In this sample, this clonotype turned up many times. The rearrangement links TRBV30 to TRBJ2-1; 9 bases line up with TRBD2. The CDR3 contains 12 residues. Trimming at V came to 6 bases and at J to 7 bases, leaving 4 bases not matched to a gene. Germline CDR1 and CDR2: GTSNPN and SVGIG (reference sequence). The DNA of the CDR3 is TGTGCCTGTGGGCTAGCGGGAAATGAGCAGTTCTTC. Protein sequence: CACGLAGNEQFF. Drawing the rest from reference TRBV30 and TRBJ2-1, the complete variable domain is SQTIHQWPATLVQPVGSPLSLECTVEGTSNPNLYWYRQAAGRGLQLLFYSVGIGQISSEVPQNLSASRPQDRQFILSSKKLLLSDSGFYLCACGLAGNEQFFGPGTRLTVL.

This clonotype was detected ten times or more. The CDR3 reads CASSLLAASGGGYEQYF. In nucleotides, the CDR3 is TGTGCCAGCAGCTTACTAGCGGCCTCGGGTGGGGGCTACGAGCAGTACTTC. V gene TRBV11-2 combines with J gene TRBJ2-7; 7 bases align to TRBD2. CDR3 length equals 17 residues. V shed 2 bases and J 3 bases; nucleotides not matched to a gene: 13. Germline CDR1 is SGHAT and CDR2 is FQNNGV. The whole variable domain, remainder taken from reference TRBV11-2 and TRBJ2-7, is EAGVAQSPRYKIIEKRQSVAFWCNPISGHATLYWYQQILGQGPKLLIQFQNNGVVDDSQLPKDRFSAERLKGVDSTLKIQPAKLEDSAVYLCASSLLAASGGGYEQYFGPGTRLTVT.

This rearrangement joins TRBV9 to TRBJ1-3, with D possibly matching TRBD1 (5 bases). Germline CDR1 and CDR2: SGDLS and YYNGEE. V gave up 3 bases and J gave up 0 bases, with 13 bases separating them. This CDR3 comprises 16 residues. As DNA, the CDR3 is TGTGCCAGCAGCGCCGGGGGGGGAATCTCTGGAAACACCATATATTTT. Translation gives CASSAGGGISGNTIYF.

This clonotype was detected ten times or more. The chain combines TRBV5-1 with TRBJ2-5, with D perhaps TRBD2 (5 bases). V lost 4 bases to trimming and J lost 5 bases, with 21 bases between them. The CDR3 is 16 residues long. Per germline, CDR1 SGHRS and CDR2 YFSETQ. CDR3 sequence reads: CASSIRRSSIVETQYF. The CDR3 DNA follows: TGCGCCAGCAGCATCAGGCGTTCTAGCATCGTTGAGACCCAGTACTTC.